Below are 9 T cell receptor beta chains sequenced from a single sample in a study of response to subunit inactivated influenza vaccine. MiXCR, run by TCRdb on the RT-PCR reads, gives a single entry per CDR3 protein. The sample lists 500,000 to 600,000 distinct CDR3 sequences; 14% were seen once. Sample: PBMCs from blood, taken approximately 12 days after vaccination. These receptors were collected from a man aged 45 to 65 who received an inactivated influenza vaccine.

This clonotype has more than one count but fewer than ten. The gene calls are TRBV10-3 and TRBJ2-7, with D perhaps TRBD1 (5 bases). V gave up 3 bases and J gave up 3 bases, with 15 bases separating them. The CDR3 runs to 15 residues. Per germline, CDR1 ENHRY and CDR2 SYGVKD. Written as DNA, the CDR3 is TGTGCCATCAGTGAAGGGGCCACGATATTCTACGAGCAGTACTTC. Its translation: CAISEGATIFYEQYF.

The table lists this clonotype with a few counts. This chain connects TRBV29-1 to TRBJ1-4, with D maybe TRBD1 (5 bases). Trimming removed 7 bases at V and 5 bases at J, with 14 bases between. The CDR3 contains 13 residues. Germline loops: CDR1 SQVTM, CDR2 ANQGSEA. The DNA for the CDR3 is TGCAGCGGATCCGGGACGGCAAATGAAAAACTGTTTTTT. It is translated as CSGSGTANEKLFF.

This chain uses TRBV25-1 with TRBJ2-5, with a possible D match to TRBD2 (7 bases). Between the trimmed V and J ends, which lost 1 base and 5 bases, there was a span of 11 bases. The CDR3 sequence is 14 residues long. Germline loops: CDR1 MGHDK, CDR2 SYGVNS. The CDR3 DNA reads as TGTGCCAGCAGTGAATGGGGGGGCGCCGAGACCCAGTACTTC. Translated: CASSEWGGAETQYF.

The rearrangement uses TRBV6-2 or TRBV6-3 and TRBJ1-1; tentatively, D is TRBD1 (6 bases). The CDR3 is 14 residues long. The ends were cut back, 4 bases at V and 1 base at J, with 10 bases in the middle. Germline-derived CDR1 and CDR2 are MNHEY and SVGEGT. The CDR3 loop is CASSWGGSNTEAFF. The CDR3 nucleotides read TGTGCCAGCAGTTGGGGGGGCTCGAACACTGAAGCTTTCTTT.

The genes are TRBV12-3 or TRBV12-4 and TRBJ2-7; a possible D gene is TRBD1 (7 bases). The CDR3 is 14 residues long. V was trimmed by 6 bases and J by 7 bases, leaving 19 bases between them. CDR3 DNA sequence: TGTGCCAGCAGCGGAGGGACAGAGAGTACGGAGCAGTACTTC. As protein: CASSGGTESTEQYF.

This chain links TRBV5-1 with TRBJ2-5; D may be TRBD2 (5 bases). The germline V and J ends were trimmed by 3 bases and 5 bases, with 14 bases remaining between them. The CDR3 length is 14 residues. The V gene's germline CDR1 is SGHRS and CDR2 YFSETQ. CDR3 sequence: CASSSGISAETQYF. CDR3 nucleotide sequence: TGCGCCAGCAGCTCCGGGATTAGCGCTGAGACCCAGTACTTC.

V usage is TRBV20-1 and J usage is TRBJ2-7; a possible D gene is TRBD1 (5 bases). This CDR3 has 11 amino acids. V was trimmed by 2 bases and J by 7 bases, leaving 9 bases between them. Germline values: CDR1 DFQATT, CDR2 SNEGSKA (reference sequence). In nucleotides, the CDR3 is TGCAGTGCTAGACTAACAGGAGAGCAGTACTTC. Translated, it gives CSARLTGEQYF.

V usage is TRBV25-1 and J usage is TRBJ2-1; D possibly corresponds to TRBD2 (5 bases). Trimming took off 11 bases at V and 9 bases at J, with 14 bases between the two ends. Germline-derived CDR1 and CDR2 are MGHDK and SYGVNS. This CDR3 is built from 11 residues. CDR3 amino acids: CAQNSRGEQFF. In nucleotides, the CDR3 is TGTGCCCAAAACAGCCGGGGTGAGCAGTTCTTC.

This clonotype was observed a handful of times. The gene calls are TRBV20-1 and TRBJ2-3, with D unresolved. Germline V lookup: CDR1 DFQATT, CDR2 SNEGSKA (reference sequence). V gave up 1 base and J gave up 6 bases, with 14 bases separating them. This CDR3 is 14 amino acids long. The chain's CDR3 is CSARVVWGMDTQYF. The CDR3 DNA reads TGCAGTGCTAGAGTTGTTTGGGGTATGGATACGCAGTATTTT.